This T cell receptor beta chain is drawn from a study of vaccination effects on CD4 cells after COVID-19. Study background: Before sequencing, viral peptide pools were used by the ViraFEST assay to expand antigen-specific CD4+ T cells.

V lost 4 bases to trimming and J lost 2 bases, with 14 bases between them. Germline V gives CDR1 LNHDA, CDR2 SQIVND (reference sequence). The CDR3 length is 15 residues. Repertoires were generated with immunoSEQ multiplex PCR, while TCRdb's copy carries only in-frame clones and drops some. In the table there are about 66,000 clones, 70% to 85% of which are singletons. This clone was seen more than once but under ten times. The antigen is unknown. Subsequent to a culture period of 10 days, CD4+ T cells were isolated. Participants were vaccinated with two doses of either the BNT162b2 or mRNA-1273 vaccine. Findings and limits, study-wide: Small numbers of convalescent patients limited the study. It also lacked early post-infection timepoints. Late in the post-vaccination period, infection-induced and vaccine-induced clones underwent marked clonal contraction.

The source is a human donor who received a COVID-19 vaccine. The sequencing here drew on CD4+ T cells from PBMCs cultured without peptide, taken after COVID-19 vaccination. The rearrangement joins TRBV19 to TRBJ1-1; D unclear. CDR3 region: CASSRKPNSNTEAFF. The CDR3, as DNA: TGTGCCAGTAGTAGAAAACCAAACTCAAACACTGAAGCTTTCTTT.